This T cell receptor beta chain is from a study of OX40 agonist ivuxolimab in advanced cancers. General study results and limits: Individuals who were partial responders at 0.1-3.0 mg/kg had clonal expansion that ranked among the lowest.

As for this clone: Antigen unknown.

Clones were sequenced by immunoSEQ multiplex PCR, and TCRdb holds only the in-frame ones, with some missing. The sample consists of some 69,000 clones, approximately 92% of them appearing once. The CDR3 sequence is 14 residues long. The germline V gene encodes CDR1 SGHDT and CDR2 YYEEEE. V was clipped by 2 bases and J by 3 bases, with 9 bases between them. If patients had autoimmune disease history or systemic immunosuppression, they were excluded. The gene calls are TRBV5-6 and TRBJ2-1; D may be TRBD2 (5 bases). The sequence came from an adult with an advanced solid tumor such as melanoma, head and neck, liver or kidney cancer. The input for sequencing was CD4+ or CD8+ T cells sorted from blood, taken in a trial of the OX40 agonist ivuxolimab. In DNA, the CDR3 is TGTGCCAGCAGCTTATCCGGGATCTACAATGAGCAGTTCTTC. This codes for CASSLSGIYNEQFF.